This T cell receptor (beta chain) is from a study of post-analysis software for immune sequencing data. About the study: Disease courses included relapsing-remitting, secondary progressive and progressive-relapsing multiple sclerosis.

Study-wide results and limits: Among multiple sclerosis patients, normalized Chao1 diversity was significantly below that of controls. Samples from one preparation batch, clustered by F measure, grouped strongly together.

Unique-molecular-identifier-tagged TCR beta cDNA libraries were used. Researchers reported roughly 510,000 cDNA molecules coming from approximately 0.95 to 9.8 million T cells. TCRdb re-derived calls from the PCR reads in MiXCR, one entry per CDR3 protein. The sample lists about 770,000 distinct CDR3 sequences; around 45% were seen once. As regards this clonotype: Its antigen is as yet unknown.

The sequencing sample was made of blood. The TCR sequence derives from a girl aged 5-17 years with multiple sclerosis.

The CDR3 is CASSYRLLNQPQHF. The CDR3, as DNA: TGTGCCAGCAGTTACCGACTACTTAATCAGCCCCAGCATTTT. The chain has TRBV6-2 or TRBV6-3 and TRBJ1-5, with D uncertain. V lost 2 bases, J lost 4 bases, and 9 bases lay in between. Germline lookup yields CDR1 MNHEY and CDR2 SVGEGT. The CDR3 runs to 14 residues.